The T cell receptor beta chain described here comes from a study of beta chain features in type 1 diabetes. Turning to the study itself: The study examined 90 million to 130 million sorted cells across all samples.

This clone has just one count. Its antigen is unknown. Trimming took 1 base from V and 0 from J, leaving 9 bases between them. In germline, CDR1 is SEHNR, CDR2 FQNEAQ (reference sequence). This CDR3 spans 16 amino acids. The sequenced template was cDNA made from the entire isolated RNA. The data were produced by immunoSEQ multiplex PCR, yet TCRdb's version contains in-frame clones alone and is incomplete. The sample records around 56,000 clones, around 53% being singletons. Study-wide results and limits: Shorter TCRB CDR3s, moderately but significantly so, marked every one of the four CD4+ subsets in Type 1 diabetes patients.

The sequence was collected from a middle-aged woman with type 1 diabetes. The J gene is TRBJ1-4, the V gene TRBV7-9; D not certain. The sample taken for sequencing was Tregs from blood. This CDR3 reads CASSLGGLSTNEKLFF. DNA for the CDR3: TGTGCCAGCAGCTTAGGCGGGTTATCAACTAATGAAAAACTGTTTTTT.